Below, 23 T cell receptor beta chains from the same sample are listed, as sequenced in a study of Ad26.COV2.S vaccination and SARS-CoV-2 variants. The data were produced by immunoSEQ multiplex PCR, yet TCRdb's version contains in-frame clones alone and is incomplete. The data show approximately 420,000 clones, with approximately 90% seen just once and 3.5% held by the top ten. Treatment here: 15 to 20 received Ad26.COV2.S at low or high dose, single or two shots; roughly 5 received placebo; per-sample allocation not given. Samples were taken on day 63 after the first vaccine or placebo injection. The sample in question was peripheral blood, obtained in a trial of Ad26.COV2.S vaccine versus placebo. These receptor sequences come from a person between 18 and 65 years old who received the Ad26.COV2.S COVID-19 vaccine or a placebo.

This chain joins TRBV13 and TRBJ2-7; TRBD1 aligns across 7 bases. This CDR3 contains 12 residues. Trimming at V came to 5 bases and at J to 7 bases, leaving 5 bases not matched to a gene. Germline assignment: CDR1 PRHDT and CDR2 FYEKMQ (reference sequence). The CDR3 spells CASSTGTVEQYF. The CDR3 DNA reads as TGTGCCAGCAGCACCGGGACAGTTGAGCAGTACTTC.

V is TRBV2 and J is TRBJ1-6; maybe TRBD1 (5 bases). The V gene lost 7 bases and the J gene lost 2 bases, with 12 bases spanning the gap. Germline assignment: CDR1 SNHLY and CDR2 FYNNEI. This CDR3 comprises 15 residues. As DNA, the CDR3 is TGTGCCAGCATTGCAGGGAGGACCTATAATTCACCCCTCCACTTT. Its protein is CASIAGRTYNSPLHF.

The rearrangement links TRBV4-1 to TRBJ1-1, with D possibly being TRBD1 (5 bases). CDR1 and CDR2 (germline): MGHRA, YSYEKL. The V and J ends lost 0 bases and 6 bases respectively, with 14 bases between them. This CDR3 is 15 amino acids long. DNA of the CDR3: TGCGCCAGCAGCCAAGAACCGACAGCCTTAGCTGAAGCTTTCTTT. It is translated as CASSQEPTALAEAFF.

The chain employs TRBV3-1 (or the pseudogene TRBV3-2) and TRBJ2-7, with 7 bases lining up with TRBD1. After removal of 4 bases from V and 2 bases from J, the junction contained 5 bases not matched to a gene. Per the germline V gene, CDR1 is LGHDT and CDR2 is YNNKEL (reference sequence). This CDR3 has 14 residues. The CDR3 nucleotides are TGTGCCAGCAGCCCACTAGACAGGGCCTACGAGCAGTACTTC. Amino acid sequence: CASSPLDRAYEQYF.

The chain joins TRBV5-6 to TRBJ2-7; 7 nucleotides align to TRBD1. The CDR3 is 14 residues long. J gave up 6 bases and V 0 bases, and 6 bases lay outside the gene matches. CDR1 and CDR2 (germline): SGHDT, YYEEEE. The CDR3 spells CASSLGQGLSEQYF. The DNA of the CDR3 is TGTGCCAGCAGCTTGGGACAGGGCCTTAGCGAGCAGTACTTC. The complete variable domain, with remaining parts taken from reference TRBV5-6 and TRBJ2-7, reads DAGVTQSPTHLIKTRGQQVTLRCSPKSGHDTVSWYQQALGQGPQFIFQYYEEEERQRGNFPDRFSGHQFPNYSSELNVNALLLGDSALYLCASSLGQGLSEQYFGPGTRLTVT.

V gene TRBV5-4 combines with J gene TRBJ2-2, with 7 positions matching TRBD2. The V and J ends lost 3 bases and 6 bases, in that order; junction bases with no gene match: 11. The length of the CDR3 is 16 residues. Per the germline V gene, CDR1 is SGHNT and CDR2 is YYREEE (reference sequence). CDR3 residues: CASSSPLERGPGELFF. CDR3 DNA: TGTGCCAGCAGCTCCCCCCTGGAGCGGGGCCCCGGGGAGCTGTTTTTT.

This chain links TRBV5-5 with TRBJ1-4; 8 nucleotides line up with TRBD1. From germline, CDR1 is SGHKS and CDR2 YYEKEE (reference sequence). Losses at the gene ends were 3 bases for V and 7 bases for J; bases not matched to a gene: 8. The CDR3 spans 15 residues. In DNA form, the CDR3 reads TGTGCCAGCAGCTCCCAACAGGGGGAGGTTGAAAAACTGTTTTTT. Translated: CASSSQQGEVEKLFF.

The V and J genes are TRBV2 and TRBJ2-5; the D is unclear. Between the trimmed V and J ends, which lost 5 bases and 6 bases, there was a span of 7 bases. This CDR3 region has 11 residues. Germline V gives CDR1 SNHLY, CDR2 FYNNEI. The CDR3 loop reads CASSYAQTQYF. In DNA, the CDR3 is TGTGCCAGCAGTTACGCCCAGACCCAGTACTTC.

Turning to this clone: One end of the junction is discordant with germline, which a read error may explain. V and J are TRBV6-1 and TRBJ1-3, with 7 bases fitting TRBD1. Germline V gene lookup returns CDR1 MNHNS and CDR2 SASEGT. This CDR3 is built from 15 residues. The DNA for the CDR3 is TGTGCCAGCAGGGAAGGTCAGGGGGTAGGAAACACCATATATTTT. It translates to CASREGQGVGNTIYF.

A single count supports this clone. The chain has TRBV10-2 and TRBJ2-1; D is perhaps TRBD1 (6 bases). V was shortened by 8 bases and J by 8 bases, with 16 bases between the two germline ends. The CDR3 is 13 residues long. Germline V gene lookup returns CDR1 WSHSY and CDR2 SAAADI. The chain's CDR3 is CASSYDRLHEQFF. For the CDR3, the DNA is TGCGCCAGCTCTTACGACAGGCTCCATGAGCAGTTCTTC.

The chain uses TRBV27 and TRBJ1-2; TRBD1 is a possible D gene (5 bases). This CDR3 region has 13 residues. Germline V gene data show CDR1 as MNHEY and CDR2 as SMNVEV (reference sequence). Trimming removed 8 bases at V and 6 bases at J, with 16 bases between. The CDR3 DNA follows: TGTGCCAGCTACGGAGGACCGGGGGATGGCTACACCTTC. Its protein is CASYGGPGDGYTF.

The chain combines TRBV3-1 (or the pseudogene TRBV3-2) with TRBJ1-2, with D uncertain. CDR3 length: 15 residues. The germline V and J ends were trimmed by 0 bases and 7 bases, with 15 bases remaining between them. Germline V gene lookup returns CDR1 LGHDT and CDR2 YNNKEL (reference sequence). CDR3 bases: TGTGCCAGCAGCCAAGATTATCGGCAATTTCTTGGCTACACCTTC. Translating gives CASSQDYRQFLGYTF.

The V and J genes are TRBV6-5 and TRBJ2-7, with D possibly being TRBD2 (6 bases). CDR1 MNHEY and CDR2 SVGAGI come from the germline V gene. CDR3 length equals 16 residues. The germline V and J ends were trimmed by 0 bases and 4 bases, with 16 bases remaining between them. This chain's CDR3 is CASSYSGQVGGYEQYF. In DNA form, the CDR3 reads TGTGCCAGCAGTTACTCGGGCCAGGTGGGGGGATACGAGCAGTACTTC.

This clone was picked up a small number of times. The chain is built from TRBV19 and TRBJ2-2, with D unclear. The CDR3 totals 13 residues. Germline V gene data show CDR1 as LNHDA and CDR2 as SQIVND (reference sequence). The V gene lost 1 base and the J gene lost 3 bases, with 3 bases spanning the gap. DNA for the CDR3: TGTGCCAGTAGTATAGGGGACACCGGGGAGCTGTTTTTT. The encoded protein is CASSIGDTGELFF.

The rearrangement uses TRBV6-6 and TRBJ2-5, with D tentatively TRBD1 (6 bases). The germline V gene encodes CDR1 MNHNY and CDR2 SVGAGI (reference sequence). V lost 5 bases to trimming and J lost 0 bases, with 10 bases between them. The length of the CDR3 is 14 residues. DNA of the CDR3: TGTGCCAGCAGTCTCGGACAGAACCAAGAGACCCAGTACTTC. Protein: CASSLGQNQETQYF.

V and J are TRBV19 and TRBJ1-1; D is unresolved. This CDR3 is 13 amino acids long. From germline, CDR1 is LNHDA and CDR2 SQIVND (reference sequence). Deletions cut 7 bases from V and 2 bases from J, with 11 bases between. The CDR3 nucleotides are TGTGCCAGTACCCTTGACGGTAACACTGAAGCTTTCTTT. Translation gives CASTLDGNTEAFF.

The rearrangement links TRBV6-2 or TRBV6-3 to TRBJ2-3; D not resolved. The CDR3 loop spans 15 amino acids. Trimming took off 2 bases at V and 2 bases at J, with 11 bases between the two ends. CDR1 MNHEY and CDR2 SVGEGT come from the germline V gene. The CDR3 spells CASSYRRLATDTQYF. CDR3 nucleotide sequence: TGTGCCAGCAGTTACCGGCGACTTGCCACAGATACGCAGTATTTT.

This chain links TRBV19 with TRBJ2-2; TRBD2 aligns across 14 bases. Trimming cost V 6 bases and J 4 bases; bases outside gene matches: 7. From germline, CDR1 is LNHDA and CDR2 SQIVND (reference sequence). This CDR3 has 17 amino acids. The CDR3 spells CASRRLAGGQGTGELFF. CDR3 DNA: TGTGCCAGTAGGCGACTAGCGGGGGGGCAAGGCACCGGGGAGCTGTTTTTT.

The chain carries TRBV6-5 and TRBJ2-2, with unresolved D. The CDR3 consists of 13 residues. The germline V gene has CDR1 MNHEY and CDR2 SVGAGI. The V and J ends lost 4 bases and 2 bases respectively, with 5 bases between them. In DNA, the CDR3 is TGTGCCAGCAGTTTGGAAAACACCGGGGAGCTGTTTTTT. The encoded protein is CASSLENTGELFF.

The chain combines TRBV6-5 with TRBJ1-2, with a tentative D call TRBD1 (6 bases). This CDR3 comprises 12 residues. The V gene's germline CDR1 is MNHEY and CDR2 SVGAGI. V lost 10 bases to trimming and J lost 7 bases, with 16 bases between them. CDR3 coding DNA: TGTGCCACCGGCAGGGGATCGAGTGGCTACACCTTC. Its translation is CATGRGSSGYTF.

This chain uses TRBV3-1 (or the pseudogene TRBV3-2) with TRBJ2-7, with no clear D. V lost 0 bases, J lost 6 bases, and 15 bases lay in between. Germline V lookup: CDR1 LGHDT, CDR2 YNNKEL (reference sequence). CDR3 size: 15 residues. The CDR3, as DNA: TGTGCCAGCAGCCAAGAATGGAAGGCCCCGTTCGAGCAGTACTTC. This codes for CASSQEWKAPFEQYF.

The genes are TRBV2 and TRBJ1-1; TRBD1 agrees at 11 bases. Germline V CDR1 and CDR2: SNHLY, FYNNEI. Germline trimming cut 6 bases from V and 8 bases from J; bases unmatched to any gene: 5. The CDR3 totals 13 residues. CDR3 in DNA: TGTGCCAGCAGCGGACAGGGGGCTTACGAAGCTTTCTTT. This encodes CASSGQGAYEAFF. Looking up the rest from reference TRBV2 and TRBJ1-1 gives the full variable domain: EPEVTQTPSHQVTQMGQEVILRCVPISNHLYFYWYRQILGQKVEFLVSFYNNEISEKSEIFDDQFSVERPDGSNFTLKIRSTKLEDSAMYFCASSGQGAYEAFFGQGTRLTVV.

The chain is built from TRBV12-3 or TRBV12-4 and TRBJ1-2, with 7 bases matching TRBD1. With V trimmed by 7 bases and J by 5 bases, 7 bases remained unmatched. The CDR3 consists of 13 residues. The CDR3 DNA is TGTGCCAGCAAAGAGGCAGGGGGTTATGGCTACACCTTC. Protein sequence: CASKEAGGYGYTF.